The clone carrying this T cell receptor (beta chain) has only one observation. The antigen is not known. Only in-frame clones appear in the TCRdb table, and some are missing; sequencing was by immunoSEQ multiplex PCR. The sample has roughly 6,700 clones; about 91% are singletons. These data are taken from a study of graft-versus-host responses after intestinal transplantation. The overall study: All of the recipients had induction that used anti-thymocyte globulin, then tacrolimus and steroids for two to three years.

The CDR3 totals 15 residues. Germline CDR1 and CDR2: SGHVS and FNYEAQ. V dropped 5 bases and J dropped 9 bases, with 23 bases sitting between them. Overall study results and limits: Within allografts, high graft-versus-host to host-versus-graft clonal ratios were seen among patients with graft-donor T cell macrochimerism. Present in recipient marrow, GvH clones included some that appeared first in ileum or blood.

The chain is built from TRBV7-6 and TRBJ2-7; a possible D gene is TRBD1 (6 bases). The TCR was taken from a human patient who received an intestinal transplant, so some T cells may come from the graft donor. The sequenced sample was PBMCs, obtained 83 days after transplant. DNA for the CDR3: TGTGCCAGCAGCCCCCCCTGGGCGTCAGGGGATCCGCAGTACTTC. This encodes CASSPPWASGDPQYF.